The subject of this entry is one T cell receptor (beta chain). The record originates from a study of blood T cell repertoires in COVID-19. The germline V gene has CDR1 MNHEY and CDR2 SVGAGI. V gave up 8 bases and J gave up 1 base, with 12 bases separating them. The CDR3 length is 14 residues. Generated by immunoSEQ multiplex PCR, the TCRdb table keeps only in-frame clones and is missing some. The data show roughly 200,000 clones, approximately 86% seen once. The chain combines TRBV6-5 with TRBJ1-5; D is perhaps TRBD1 (6 bases). This clonotype was sampled from a young woman with active or convalescent COVID-19. The specimen sequenced was peripheral blood. In DNA form, the CDR3 reads TGTGCCAGCCGTACAGGGTCAAGCAATCAGCCCCAGCATTTT. This gives the protein CASRTGSSNQPQHF.